The T cell receptor beta chain described here comes from a study of shared clonotypes between healthy human individuals. Study-level results: Some clonotypes were shared by all four sorted-subset donors, while others were not shared. The non-shared ones had lower generation probabilities than the shared ones. Researchers sampled blood only, noting tissue repertoires likely differ.

Across several immunoSEQ plates, the genomic DNA of each subset was split evenly. Assay used: immunoSEQ multiplex PCR; TCRdb lists only in-frame clones, some missing. This sample yields around 2.1 million clones, of which roughly 91% are seen a single time; 1.5% to 2% belongs to the top ten. In regard to this clone: As yet, its antigen is unknown.

This CDR3 has 16 amino acids. V gave up 4 bases and J gave up 1 base; unmatched junction bases: 9. CDR1 SGDLS and CDR2 YYNGEE come from the germline V gene. Naivety among CD8 cells was defined by CD45RO negativity and positive CCR7 selection, thereby excluding terminally differentiated effector memory CD45RA+ cells. Sequenced: naive CD8+ T cells from PBMCs. The TCR sequence derives from a man aged 18 to 35 in good health. Some clones in this sample may be carry-over from other donors' samples. The chain has TRBV9 and TRBJ2-3; 7 bases align to TRBD2. The CDR3 bases are TGTGCCAGCAGCCAGTTACTAGCGAGTGGCACAGATACGCAGTATTTT. Translated: CASSQLLASGTDTQYF.